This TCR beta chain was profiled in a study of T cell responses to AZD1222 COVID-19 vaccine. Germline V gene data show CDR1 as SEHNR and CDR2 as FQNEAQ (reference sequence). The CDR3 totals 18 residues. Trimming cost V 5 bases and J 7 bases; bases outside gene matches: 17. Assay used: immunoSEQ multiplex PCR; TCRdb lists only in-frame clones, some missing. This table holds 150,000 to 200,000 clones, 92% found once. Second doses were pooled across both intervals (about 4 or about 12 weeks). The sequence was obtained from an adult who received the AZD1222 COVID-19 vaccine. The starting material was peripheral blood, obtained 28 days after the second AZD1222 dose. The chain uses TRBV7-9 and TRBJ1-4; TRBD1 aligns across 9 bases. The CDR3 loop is CASSNQRGQGVPAEKLFF. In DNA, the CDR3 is TGTGCCAGCAGCAACCAGCGGGGACAGGGAGTCCCTGCTGAAAAACTGTTTTTT.